This TCR beta chain was sequenced during a study of blood T cell repertoires in COVID-19. Study as a whole: The United States, Italy and Spain provided the acute and convalescent COVID-19 samples. The analysed material was cDNA or gDNA that came from T cells, B-cell-depleted T cells, or PBMCs.

The trim removed 0 bases at V and 0 bases at J, leaving 7 bases unmatched. The CDR3 spans 17 residues. Germline values: CDR1 MGHRA, CDR2 YSYEKL. Per the study methods: How many nucleated cells were present was estimated from reference gene primer amplification. The protocol was immunoSEQ multiplex PCR, while the TCRdb copy is restricted to in-frame clones and leaves out a portion. V, J and clone size are those of that table, while D and trimming were read from the DNA. Of more than 150,000 clones listed, approximately 86% are singletons. The clonotype originates from a woman of 80 years or more with acute or convalescent COVID-19. This chain uses TRBV4-1 with TRBJ1-2; 7 nucleotides agree with TRBD1. Specimen: peripheral blood. The CDR3 DNA reads TGCGCCAGCAGCCAAGACTCAACAGGGGCAGCTAACTATGGCTACACCTTC. It specifies CASSQDSTGAANYGYTF.